This TCR beta chain emerged from a study of neurological immune-mediated disorders. As for the study in general: Relapsing-remitting forms accounted for about 90% of the roughly 34 multiple sclerosis patients and secondary progressive forms for 3. Overall study findings and caveats: The study found no CDR3 amino acid sequences shared by expanded clones across subjects, suggesting private repertoires in all groups.

This clonotype occurred a few times. As yet, its antigen is unknown. Synthesis of cDNA was performed by 5'RACE using 10-nucleotide random UMIs. TCRdb reprocessed the 5' RACE reads via MiXCR and lists one record per CDR3 protein. The profile shows about 62,000 distinct CDR3 sequences, 4.5% to 5.5% of them singletons. Germline V CDR1 and CDR2: MNHEY, SMNVEV (reference sequence). With V trimmed by 8 bases and J by 1 base, 11 bases remained unmatched. The CDR3 has 16 residues. V gene TRBV27 combines with J gene TRBJ2-7, with TRBD1 matching 10 bases. The sample was PBMCs. The receptor comes from a woman between 50 and 59 years old with multiple sclerosis. In DNA, the CDR3 is TGTGCCAGCGGGACAGGGGAATTCGTCGGGTCCTACGAGCAGTACTTC. Translating gives CASGTGEFVGSYEQYF.